The 20 T cell receptor beta chains below all came from one sample that was sequenced in a study of tumor and adjacent non-tumor tissue in lung cancer. The template was RNA from unsorted bulk tissue. Distant lung tissue was collected more than 3 cm away from the tumor edge. Three rounds of nested PCR, following a modified ARM-PCR protocol, produced the TCRbeta library. In TCRdb, the multiplex PCR reads were re-called with MiXCR into one record per CDR3 protein. Of 100,000 or so distinct CDR3 sequences in the sample, less than 75% are singletons; the top ten hold approximately 18%. The sample was distant non-tumor lung tissue. These receptors all come from a man younger than 45 with non-small cell lung cancer.

As concerns this clonotype: This may be a read error: a much more frequent sequence differs by one nucleotide. The gene calls are TRBV4-3 and TRBJ2-7; 8 bases agree with TRBD1. Germline assignment: CDR1 LGHNA and CDR2 YSLEER. The CDR3 is 16 residues long. The CDR3, as DNA: TGCGTCAGCAGCCCCGCGCATCCCGACAGGGGCTACGAGCGGTACTTC. This codes for CVSSPAHPDRGYERYF.

This clonotype was observed many times. V gene TRBV13 combines with J gene TRBJ1-1; D is perhaps TRBD1 (6 bases). V lost 5 bases, J lost 8 bases, and 12 bases lay in between. This CDR3 has 12 residues. Germline V gene lookup returns CDR1 PRHDT and CDR2 FYEKMQ (reference sequence). Here the CDR3 reads CASSQGPREAFF. The CDR3 DNA sequence: TGTGCCAGCAGCCAGGGGCCGCGGGAAGCTTTCTTT.

V is TRBV13 and J is TRBJ1-6, with 7 bases aligning to TRBD1. V dropped 3 bases and J dropped 6; count of bases not matched to a gene: 5. Germline CDR1 PRHDT, CDR2 FYEKMQ (reference sequence). CDR3 length equals 15 residues. CDR3 in amino acids: CASSFGSGGNSPLHF. The CDR3 DNA sequence: TGTGCCAGCAGCTTTGGGTCAGGGGGTAATTCACCCCTCCACTTT. Supplemented by reference TRBV13 and TRBJ1-6, the full variable domain reads AAGVIQSPRHLIKEKRETATLKCYPIPRHDTVYWYQQGPGQDPQFLISFYEKMQSDKGSIPDRFSAQQFSDYHSELNMSSLELGDSALYFCASSFGSGGNSPLHFGNGTRLTVT.

A note on this clonotype: The junction does not match germline at one end; this may be a read error. The rearrangement uses TRBV7-9 and TRBJ2-1; 7 nucleotides align to TRBD1. Germline CDR1 and CDR2: SEHNR and FQNEAQ (reference sequence). The CDR3 sequence is 13 residues long. CDR3 sequence (DNA): TGTGCCAGCAGACTGGACAGGTACGCTGAGCAGTCCTTC. Its translation: CASRLDRYAEQSF.

The gene calls are TRBV14 and TRBJ2-7; 10 positions match TRBD2. This CDR3 comprises 15 residues. V shed 7 bases and J 2 bases; nucleotides not matched to a gene: 8. Germline V gives CDR1 SGHDN, CDR2 FVKESK. CDR3 DNA sequence: TGTGCCAGCACCCCCTTAAGCGGGGGGGCCTACGAGCAGTACTTC. Encoded protein: CASTPLSGGAYEQYF.

On this clonotype: The junction departs from germline at one end; a sequencing error may be responsible. The genes are TRBV6-5 and TRBJ1-1; TRBD1 agrees at 9 bases. Germline CDR1 is MNHEY and CDR2 is SVGAGI. This CDR3 is 13 amino acids long. The CDR3 loop is CARSYTGGGEAFF. CDR3 nucleotide sequence: TGTGCCCGCAGTTACACAGGGGGCGGTGAAGCTTTCTTT.

Worth noting for this clonotype: One base away lies a much larger clone, so this may be a sequencing read error. The J gene is TRBJ2-1, the V gene TRBV6-5, with 9 bases lining up with TRBD1. The CDR3 spans 15 residues. Germline V gene sequence: CDR1 MNHEY, CDR2 SVGAGI. The V gene end was trimmed by 5 bases and the J gene end by 4 bases; junction bases not matched to a gene: 6. CDR3 in amino acids: CASSGQGQGYNEQFF. CDR3 bases: TGTGCCAGCAGTGGTCAGGGACAGGGTTACAATGAGCAGTTCTTC.

Turning to this clonotype: A much larger clonotype is one base distant, so this may be a read error. The chain is built from TRBV29-1 and TRBJ2-4, with 10 bases identical to TRBD2. V shed 4 bases, J shed 8 bases, and the junction held 5 bases outside the gene matches. Germline V gene data show CDR1 as SQVTM and CDR2 as ANQGSEA. There are 13 residues in the CDR3. The CDR3 nucleotides are TGCAGCGTTGTTAGCGGGAGGTTTGACATTCAGTACTTC. This gives the protein CSVVSGRFDIQYF.

With respect to this clonotype: The junction shows a germline mismatch at one end, possibly a read error. The chain recombines TRBV11-2 with TRBJ2-1; 9 bases line up with TRBD2. The CDR3 is 15 amino acids. CDR1 and CDR2 from the germline V gene are SGHAT and FQNNGV. The DNA for the CDR3 is TGTACCAGCAGTTTTATTGCGGGAGGGAATGATGAGCAGTTCTTC. Encoded protein: CTSSFIAGGNDEQFF.

As to this clonotype: Because the CDR3 is missing its conserved closing phenylalanine or tryptophan, this is likely a read error. The chain joins TRBV6-2 or TRBV6-3 to TRBJ2-2, with TRBD2 identical over 7 bases. The CDR3 contains 18 residues. In germline, CDR1 is MNHEY, CDR2 SVGEGT. CDR3 sequence (DNA): TGTGCCAGCAGTTACCCCACCCGGGGGGTGGTTAACACCGGCGAGCTGTTTTCT. Its protein product is CASSYPTRGVVNTGELFS.

The rearrangement links TRBV6-5 to TRBJ2-1; D is unresolved. The V end was cut by 5 bases, the J end by 2 bases, with 13 bases between. Germline V gene lookup returns CDR1 MNHEY and CDR2 SVGAGI. The CDR3 length is 15 residues. The CDR3 nucleotides read TGTGCCAGCAGTCTTAAACCCCAAACCTACAATGAGCAGTTCTTC. Amino acids: CASSLKPQTYNEQFF.

Ten or more counts support this clonotype. V and J are TRBV11-2 and TRBJ2-7, with unresolved D. CDR1 is SGHAT, CDR2 FQNNGV, per germline. V was trimmed by 1 base and J by 0 bases, leaving 1 base between them. The CDR3 spans 12 residues. The CDR3 loop reads CASSLVSYEQYF. The CDR3 bases are TGTGCCAGCAGCTTAGTCTCCTACGAGCAGTACTTC.

About this clonotype: The junction departs from the called germline gene at one end, perhaps through a read error. This chain uses TRBV6-6 with TRBJ2-4, with 7 bases identical to TRBD1. CDR3 length: 15 amino acids. Germline CDR1 reads MNHNY; CDR2 reads SVGAGI (reference sequence). The CDR3 coding sequence is TGTGCCAGCGGGGACAGTCGACTAACCAAAAACACTCAGTACTTC. Its translation is CASGDSRLTKNTQYF.

Regarding this clonotype: The conserved phenylalanine or tryptophan normally closing the CDR3 is absent here, so this likely arose from a read error. The limits of the CDR3 on the DNA are not certain, so only TCRdb's listed CDR3 is given. The chain links TRBV6-6 to TRBJ2-2; no check of the table's D call, TRBD2, against the DNA was made. The CDR3 adds up to 15 amino acids, both ends counted. Germline values: CDR1 MNHNY, CDR2 SVGAGI (reference sequence). CDR3 loop: CASSLTNVNTGEPFS.

This clonotype came up a few times. The rearrangement links TRBV13 to TRBJ2-7; D is undetermined. Germline CDR1 PRHDT, CDR2 FYEKMQ (reference sequence). Trimming stripped 9 bases from V and 8 bases from J, with 20 bases between. The CDR3 extends over 13 amino acids. CDR3 sequence: CASSPHPRAKQYF. The CDR3 DNA reads TGTGCCAGTAGCCCCCACCCACGTGCCAAGCAGTACTTC.

As concerns this clonotype: With a much larger clone just one base away, this may be a read error. The chain combines TRBV27 with TRBJ2-1, with TRBD2 matching 7 bases. The V and J ends lost 3 bases and 15 bases, in that order; junction bases with no gene match: 8. CDR1 and CDR2 from the germline V gene are MNHEY and SMNVEV (reference sequence). This CDR3 is built from 12 residues. The CDR3, as DNA: TGTGCCAGCAGTTTGGTGGGAGGGGCCTGGTTCTTC. Its protein is CASSLVGGAWFF.

Points on this clonotype: A much bigger clone sits one base away, suggesting this may be a read error. The CDR3 region has the DNA TGTGCCAACAGCTCCTACAGGGAGGACACTGAAGCTTTCTTT. Encoded protein: CANSSYREDTEAFF. The gene calls are TRBV6-5 and TRBJ1-1; tentative D call: TRBD1 (6 bases). The CDR3 spans 14 residues. V lost 10 bases to trimming and J lost 3 bases, with 18 bases between them. Germline loops: CDR1 MNHEY, CDR2 SVGAGI.

There are a few counts of this clonotype. A much larger clone sits a single nucleotide away, making a read error possible. The chain uses TRBV12-3 or TRBV12-4 and TRBJ2-5, with 10 bases that match TRBD2. The CDR3 is 17 amino acids. CDR3 loop: CASSPGLAGVVRETRYF. For the CDR3, the DNA is TGTGCCAGCAGTCCCGGTCTAGCGGGAGTTGTTAGAGAGACCCGGTACTTC.

As concerns this clonotype: At one end, the junction sequence differs from germline, possibly due to a read error. The chain is built from TRBV11-3 and TRBJ2-1, with D perhaps TRBD1 (8 bases). The CDR3 totals 13 residues. From germline, CDR1 is SGHNT and CDR2 YENEEA. In DNA, the CDR3 is TGTGCTAGCAGCTTCACAGGGGGGGGTGAGCATTCCTTC. Translating gives CASSFTGGGEHSF.

The chain combines TRBV4-1 with TRBJ2-7, with a possible D match to TRBD1 (6 bases). The germline V gene encodes CDR1 MGHRA and CDR2 YSYEKL. V was cut by 0 bases and J by 10 bases, with 19 bases left in between. This CDR3 comprises 15 residues. CDR3 nucleotide sequence: TGCGCCAGCAGCCAAGACCCAGGGGCATCCTATAAACAGTACTTC. Translating it yields CASSQDPGASYKQYF.